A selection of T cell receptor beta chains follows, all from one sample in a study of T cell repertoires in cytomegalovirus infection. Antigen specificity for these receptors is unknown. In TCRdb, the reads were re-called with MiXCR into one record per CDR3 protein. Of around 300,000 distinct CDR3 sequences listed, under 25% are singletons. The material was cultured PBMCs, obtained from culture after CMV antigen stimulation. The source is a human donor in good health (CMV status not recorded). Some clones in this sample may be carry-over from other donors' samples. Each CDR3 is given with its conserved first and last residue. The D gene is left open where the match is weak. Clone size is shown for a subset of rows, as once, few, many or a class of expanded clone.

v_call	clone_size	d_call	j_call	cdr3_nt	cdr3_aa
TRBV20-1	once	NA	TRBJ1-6	TGCAGTGCTAGAGGAATGAGCTATAATTCACCCCTCCACTTT	CSARGMSYNSPLHF
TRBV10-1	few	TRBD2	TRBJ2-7	TGCGCCAGCAGTGAGTCGACTAAGGCTAGCGGGAGTTACGAGCAGTACTTC	CASSESTKASGSYEQYF
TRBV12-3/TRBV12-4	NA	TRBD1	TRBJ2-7	TGTGCCAGCAGCCACGGACAGGGTCTCTACGAGCAGTACTTC	CASSHGQGLYEQYF
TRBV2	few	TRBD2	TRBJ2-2	TGTGCCAGCAGAAGGACTAGCGGGAGGTTAGGGACCGGGGAGCTGTTTTTT	CASRRTSGRLGTGELFF
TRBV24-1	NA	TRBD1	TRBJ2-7	TGTGCCACCAGCGAGACAGGGGATTCATACGAGCAGTACTTC	CATSETGDSYEQYF
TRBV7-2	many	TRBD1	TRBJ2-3	TGTGCCAGCAGCCGGGACAGTCTCGTTACAGATACGCAGTATTTT	CASSRDSLVTDTQYF
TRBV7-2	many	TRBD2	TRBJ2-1	TGTGCCAGCAGCTTAGAGAATAGCGGGAGGCAGCAGTTCTTC	CASSLENSGRQQFF
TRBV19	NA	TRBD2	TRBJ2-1	TGTGCCAGTAGTTTCAGCGGGGTAATGTACAATGAGCAGTTCTTC	CASSFSGVMYNEQFF
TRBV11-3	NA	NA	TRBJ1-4	TGTGCCAGCAGCCTCGTTGGCGGAAGAACTAATGAAAAACTGTTTTTT	CASSLVGGRTNEKLFF
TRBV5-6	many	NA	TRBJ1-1	TGTGCCAGCAGCTTCCCTGGCCCTGCCTCGAACACTGAAGCTTTCTTT	CASSFPGPASNTEAFF
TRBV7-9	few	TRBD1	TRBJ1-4	TGTGCCAGCACCGATGACAGGGGGGCTGAAAAACTGTTTTTT	CASTDDRGAEKLFF
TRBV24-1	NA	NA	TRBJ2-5	TGTGCCACCAGTGATTTAGGAACTCAAGAGACCCAGTACTTC	CATSDLGTQETQYF
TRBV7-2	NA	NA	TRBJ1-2	TGTGCCAGCAGCTTAGACCCCTCTGCTTCCTACTACACCTTC	CASSLDPSASYYTF
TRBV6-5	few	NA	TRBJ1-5	TGTGCCAGCAGTTACGGAGAGGAACAGCCCCAGCATTTT	CASSYGEEQPQHF
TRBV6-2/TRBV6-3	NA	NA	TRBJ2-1	TGTGCCAGCAGTTATTTCGGACCATACAATGAGCAGTTCTTC	CASSYFGPYNEQFF
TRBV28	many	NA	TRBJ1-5	TGTGCCAGCAGTTTACTGGGGGAGGGTCAGCCCCAGCATTTT	CASSLLGEGQPQHF
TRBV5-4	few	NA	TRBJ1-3	TGTGCCAGCAGCCTTGGGGACACAGGCAGAAACACCATATATTTT	CASSLGDTGRNTIYF
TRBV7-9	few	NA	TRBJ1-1	TGTGCCAGCAGCTTCGGGGGCTCGGACACTGAAGCTTTCTTT	CASSFGGSDTEAFF
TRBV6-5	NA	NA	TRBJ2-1	TGTGCCAGCAGTACACTAGGCTACAATGAGCAGTTCTTC	CASSTLGYNEQFF
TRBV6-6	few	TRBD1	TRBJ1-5	TGTGCCAGCGACAGGGGAGGTCAGCCCCAGCATTTT	CASDRGGQPQHF
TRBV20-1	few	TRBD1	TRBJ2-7	TGCAGTGCTAGAGAAATCCCGGGACAGGGCAACGAGCAGTACTTC	CSAREIPGQGNEQYF
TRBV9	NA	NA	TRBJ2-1	TGTGCCAGCAGCGTAGACCAGCCTCCAGCGGGTGAGCAGTTCTTC	CASSVDQPPAGEQFF
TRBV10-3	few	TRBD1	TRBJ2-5	TGTGCCGCTGGGACAGACCAAGAGACCCAGTACTTC	CAAGTDQETQYF
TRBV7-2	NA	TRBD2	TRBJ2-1	TGTGCCAGCAGCCGTGGTGGGAGGGCCAGTAATGAGCAGTTCTTC	CASSRGGRASNEQFF
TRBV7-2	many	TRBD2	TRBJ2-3	TGTGCCAGCAGCCGCGGACTAGCGGGCCGCACAGATACGCAGTATTTT	CASSRGLAGRTDTQYF
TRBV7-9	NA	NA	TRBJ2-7	TGTGCCAGCAGCCAAGCTCACGAGCAGTACTTC	CASSQAHEQYF
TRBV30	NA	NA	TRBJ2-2	TGTGCCTGGAATGGACGGCGGAACACCGGGGAGCTGTTTTTT	CAWNGRRNTGELFF
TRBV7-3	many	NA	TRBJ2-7	TGTGCCAGCAGCCCGGAGCGAGCCTACGAGCAGTACTTC	CASSPERAYEQYF
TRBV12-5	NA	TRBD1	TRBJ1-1	TGTGCTAGTGGTTTGGACAGGGGGCCGGGCCGCGTGGCTGAAGCTTTCTTT	CASGLDRGPGRVAEAFF
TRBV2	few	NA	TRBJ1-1	TGTGCCAGCAGTGAACGCCAGGTGACTGAAGCTTTCTTT	CASSERQVTEAFF
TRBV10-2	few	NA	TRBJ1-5	TGCGCCAGCAGTGAGGGGGGATTAGATCAGCCCCAGCATTTT	CASSEGGLDQPQHF
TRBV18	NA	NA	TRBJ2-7	TGTGCCAGCTCACCCACATCCAGCAGGACCCCTTACGAGCAGTACTTC	CASSPTSSRTPYEQYF
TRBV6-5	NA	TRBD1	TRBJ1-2	TGTGCCAGCAGTTACTCGACAGGGGGAGGTAACTATGGCTACACCTTC	CASSYSTGGGNYGYTF
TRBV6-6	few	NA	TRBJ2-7	TGTGCCAGCAGTTACTCGAAGGTGTCCCTCTCCTACGAGCAGTACTTC	CASSYSKVSLSYEQYF
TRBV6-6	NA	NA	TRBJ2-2	TGTGCCAGCAGTTATCCTCGGTTCGGGGACACCGGGGAGCTGTTTTTT	CASSYPRFGDTGELFF
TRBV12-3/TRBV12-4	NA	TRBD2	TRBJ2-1	TGTGCCAGCAGAAGGAGGACTAGCGGGAGTTACAATGAGCAGTTCTTC	CASRRRTSGSYNEQFF
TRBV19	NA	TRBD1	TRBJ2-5	TGTGCCAGTAGCTCAGGGGGCAGAGAGACCCAGTACTTC	CASSSGGRETQYF